These 30 T cell receptor beta chains came from one sample sequenced in a study of blood T cell repertoires in COVID-19. Generated by immunoSEQ multiplex PCR, the TCRdb table keeps only in-frame clones and is missing some. The data hold 310,000 or so clones, with about 83% observed a single time. The sample taken for sequencing was peripheral blood. The receptors stem from a woman aged 50 to 60 with acute or convalescent COVID-19.

The CDR3 loop reads CASSITGVSSYEQYF. As DNA, the CDR3 is TGTGCCAGCAGTATCACAGGGGTAAGCTCCTACGAGCAGTACTTC. This chain connects TRBV6-2 or TRBV6-3 to TRBJ2-7; TRBD1 matches 7 bases. Germline V gene lookup returns CDR1 MNHEY and CDR2 SVGEGT. The J segment lost 0 bases and the V segment lost 5 bases, leaving 7 bases of the junction unmatched. CDR3 length: 15 amino acids.

The chain has TRBV6-1 and TRBJ1-2; no definite D call. CDR3 size: 12 residues. Germline values: CDR1 MNHNS, CDR2 SASEGT. Trimming took 2 bases from V and 4 from J, leaving 5 bases between them. CDR3 sequence reads: CASSERSYGYTF. The CDR3 nucleotides are TGTGCCAGCAGTGAAAGGAGCTATGGCTACACCTTC.

This clone was found once. This rearrangement joins TRBV30 to TRBJ1-3; maybe TRBD1 (5 bases). The CDR3 length is 14 residues. The V end was cut by 0 bases, the J end by 4 bases, with 10 bases between. Per the germline V gene, CDR1 is GTSNPN and CDR2 is SVGIG (reference sequence). This CDR3 is CAWSVGVDGNTIYF. In DNA, the CDR3 is TGTGCCTGGAGTGTAGGGGTAGACGGAAACACCATATATTTT.

V is TRBV3-1 (or the pseudogene TRBV3-2) and J is TRBJ1-2; 10 bases agree with TRBD1. CDR1 and CDR2 (germline): LGHDT, YNNKEL (reference sequence). The CDR3 spans 15 residues. V lost 3 bases to trimming and J lost 5 bases; unmatched junction nucleotides: 6. The CDR3 bases are TGTGCCAGCAGCCAGGCCCCGGGACAGGGGTATGGCTACACCTTC. Translation: CASSQAPGQGYGYTF.

V is TRBV12-5 and J is TRBJ2-2; 11 bases map to TRBD2. CDR3 length: 17 residues. Germline CDR1 LGHNT, CDR2 FRNRAP. V trimming: 0 bases; J trimming: 6 bases; junction bases outside the gene matches: 6. CDR3 nucleotides: TGTGCTAGTGGTTTGGTACTAGGACTAGCGGGTCCCGGGGAGCTGTTTTTT. Translation gives CASGLVLGLAGPGELFF.

The V and J genes are TRBV24-1 and TRBJ1-4; no definite D call. V was trimmed by 3 bases and J by 7 bases, leaving 17 bases between them. Per the germline V gene, CDR1 is KGHDR and CDR2 is SFDVKD. There are 16 residues in the CDR3. CDR3 region: CATSDVDPGVGEKLFF. CDR3 DNA sequence: TGTGCCACCAGTGATGTCGACCCGGGAGTAGGTGAAAAACTGTTTTTT.

This clone was counted only a few times. The same CDR3 arises from other DNA sequences in this sample as well. The V gene is TRBV18, the J gene TRBJ2-1; 8 bases fit TRBD2. The V gene end was trimmed by 3 bases and the J gene end by 8 bases; junction bases not matched to a gene: 3. Germline assignment: CDR1 KGHSH and CDR2 LQKENI. The CDR3 loop spans 13 amino acids. For the CDR3, the DNA is TGTGCCAGCTCACCGGGACTAGTGGATGAGCAGTTCTTC. Protein product: CASSPGLVDEQFF. The variable domain in full, with the rest retrieved from reference TRBV18 and TRBJ2-1, is NAGVMQNPRHLVRRRGQEARLRCSPMKGHSHVYWYRQLPEEGLKFMVYLQKENIIDESGMPKERFSAEFPKEGPSILRIQQVVRGDSAAYFCASSPGLVDEQFFGPGTRLTVL.

The V gene is TRBV18, the J gene TRBJ1-1; D perhaps matches TRBD1 (6 bases). The germline V gene has CDR1 KGHSH and CDR2 LQKENI. This CDR3 comprises 12 residues. With 4 bases removed from V and 9 bases from J, the gap between germline ends came to 12 bases. The CDR3 DNA follows: TGTGCCAGCTCACAAGACAGGCAAAAAGCTTTCTTT. It is translated as CASSQDRQKAFF.

This clone was seen just once. The chain couples TRBV25-1 to TRBJ2-5; TRBD1 agrees at 9 bases. Germline loops: CDR1 MGHDK, CDR2 SYGVNS. V shed 4 bases, J shed 5 bases, and the junction held 8 bases outside the gene matches. The CDR3 runs to 15 residues. The CDR3: CASSVWGTGRETQYF. The CDR3 DNA follows: TGTGCCAGCAGTGTTTGGGGGACAGGGAGGGAGACCCAGTACTTC. Based on the CDR3 plus reference TRBV25-1 and TRBJ2-5, the full variable domain is EADIYQTPRYLVIGTGKKITLECSQTMGHDKMYWYQQDPGMELHLIHYSYGVNSTEKGDLSSESTVSRIRTEHFPLTLESARPSHTSQYLCASSVWGTGRETQYFGPGTRLLVL.

The chain carries TRBV5-6 and TRBJ2-6, with 7 bases fitting TRBD1. Germline values: CDR1 SGHDT, CDR2 YYEEEE. This CDR3 has 19 amino acids. Germline trimming cut 3 bases from V and 0 bases from J; bases unmatched to any gene: 12. The CDR3 region is CASSYFLGQTYSGANVLTF. CDR3 sequence (DNA): TGTGCCAGCAGCTATTTTTTGGGACAGACCTACTCTGGGGCCAACGTCCTGACTTTC.

This clone was seen a single time. The rearrangement uses TRBV6-5 and TRBJ2-1, with 7 bases lining up with TRBD2. Germline V gene data show CDR1 as MNHEY and CDR2 as SVGAGI. Unmatched junction bases numbered 9, after V lost 4 bases and J lost 3 bases. CDR3 length: 16 residues. For the CDR3, the DNA is TGTGCCAGCAGTTCCTTTCCTAGCGGAAACTACAATGAGCAGTTCTTC. It specifies CASSSFPSGNYNEQFF.

V and J are TRBV3-1 (or the pseudogene TRBV3-2) and TRBJ1-1; perhaps TRBD1 as D (5 bases). This CDR3 contains 14 residues. The germline V and J ends were trimmed by 4 bases and 9 bases, with 18 bases remaining between them. CDR1 is LGHDT, CDR2 YNNKEL, per germline (reference sequence). CDR3 coding DNA: TGTGCCAGCAGCCCGCTCCCACAGGCGAGTAAAGCTTTCTTT. Translation gives CASSPLPQASKAFF.

This clone was found once. The V call is TRBV2, the J call TRBJ2-7; D uncertain. Per the germline V gene, CDR1 is SNHLY and CDR2 is FYNNEI. The CDR3 runs to 10 residues. V was clipped by 8 bases and J by 4 bases, with 6 bases between them. The CDR3 region has the DNA TGTGCCAGCTCGAGTTACGAGCAGTACGTC. This gives the protein CASSSYEQYV.

The chain recombines TRBV2 with TRBJ1-2; tentative D call: TRBD1 (5 bases). Germline V gives CDR1 SNHLY, CDR2 FYNNEI. V was cut by 6 bases and J by 8 bases, with 16 bases left in between. This CDR3 comprises 13 residues. CDR3 sequence: CASRLAGEGGYTF. The CDR3 DNA reads TGTGCCAGCAGACTGGCGGGGGAGGGGGGCTACACCTTC.

This clone showed up just a few times. This chain links TRBV5-1 with TRBJ2-1; 7 bases are a match to TRBD2. CDR1 and CDR2 (germline): SGHRS, YFSETQ. Germline trimming cut 2 bases from V and 7 bases from J; bases unmatched to any gene: 6. CDR3 length equals 14 residues. Here the CDR3 reads CASSFLPSGNEQFF. The CDR3 DNA follows: TGCGCCAGCAGCTTTTTACCTAGCGGAAATGAGCAGTTCTTC. Filled out from reference TRBV5-1 and TRBJ2-1, the complete variable domain reads KAGVTQTPRYLIKTRGQQVTLSCSPISGHRSVSWYQQTPGQGLQFLFEYFSETQRNKGNFPGRFSGRQFSNSRSEMNVSTLELGDSALYLCASSFLPSGNEQFFGPGTRLTVL.

This sequence joins TRBV19 and TRBJ1-2, with 7 bases lining up with TRBD1. Germline V lookup: CDR1 LNHDA, CDR2 SQIVND (reference sequence). CDR3 size: 15 residues. V lost 7 bases, J lost 7 bases, and 15 bases stayed unmatched. CDR3 nucleotides: TGTGCCAGTACCACCCGTGGAGGGGGCCTACCTGGCTACACCTTC. This translates into CASTTRGGGLPGYTF. The entire variable domain, with the rest obtained from reference TRBV19 and TRBJ1-2, is as follows: DGGITQSPKYLFRKEGQNVTLSCEQNLNHDAMYWYRQDPGQGLRLIYYSQIVNDFQKGDIAEGYSVSREKKESFPLTVTSAQKNPTAFYLCASTTRGGGLPGYTFGSGTRLTVV.

This sequence joins TRBV6-5 and TRBJ2-7; 8 nucleotides line up with TRBD1. Trimming cost V 0 bases and J 3 bases; bases outside gene matches: 1. The CDR3 has 14 residues. Germline lookup yields CDR1 MNHEY and CDR2 SVGAGI. The DNA of the CDR3 is TGTGCCAGCAGTTACTCGACAGGGGTCTACGAGCAGTACTTC. Its protein is CASSYSTGVYEQYF.

This rearrangement joins TRBV5-1 to TRBJ2-7, with D hard to call. Germline loops: CDR1 SGHRS, CDR2 YFSETQ. This CDR3 has 13 amino acids. Trimming left V 0 bases short and J 4 bases short, with 8 bases between. The CDR3 sequence: CASSLGDPYEQYV. CDR3 in DNA: TGCGCCAGCAGCTTGGGAGATCCTTACGAGCAGTACGTC.

The V gene is TRBV19, the J gene TRBJ1-4; 8 bases agree with TRBD1. CDR1 and CDR2 from the germline V gene are LNHDA and SQIVND (reference sequence). The CDR3 has 14 amino acids. The trim removed 9 bases at V and 6 bases at J, leaving 9 bases unmatched. The CDR3 coding sequence is TGTGCCAGCCTACCTGGGACAGGAGATGAAAAACTGTTTTTT. It codes for CASLPGTGDEKLFF. The full variable domain, with the rest looked up from reference TRBV19 and TRBJ1-4, is DGGITQSPKYLFRKEGQNVTLSCEQNLNHDAMYWYRQDPGQGLRLIYYSQIVNDFQKGDIAEGYSVSREKKESFPLTVTSAQKNPTAFYLCASLPGTGDEKLFFGSGTQLSVL.

The rearrangement links TRBV2 to TRBJ2-4; TRBD2 agrees at 7 bases. CDR3 size: 13 residues. In germline, CDR1 is SNHLY, CDR2 FYNNEI. V lost 3 bases to trimming and J lost 10 bases; unmatched junction nucleotides: 6. CDR3 in DNA: TGTGCCAGCAGTGAGCAGGTGGGGGGGATTCAGTACTTC. It yields the protein CASSEQVGGIQYF.

V gene TRBV9 combines with J gene TRBJ2-3, with 11 bases matching TRBD1. V trimming: 2 bases; J trimming: 5 bases; junction bases outside the gene matches: 4. The CDR3 has 15 residues. Germline V gives CDR1 SGDLS, CDR2 YYNGEE. Here the CDR3 reads CASSVGTGGIDTQYF. CDR3 nucleotide sequence: TGTGCCAGCAGCGTGGGGACAGGGGGTATAGATACGCAGTATTTT.

The gene calls are TRBV11-2 and TRBJ2-5; D is possibly TRBD1 (5 bases). The CDR3 runs 14 residues. Trimming took off 0 bases at V and 6 bases at J, with 11 bases between the two ends. Germline-derived CDR1 and CDR2 are SGHAT and FQNNGV. CDR3 amino acids: CASSLEGAGQTQYF. In DNA, the CDR3 is TGTGCCAGCAGCTTAGAAGGGGCAGGGCAGACCCAGTACTTC.

The rearrangement joins TRBV7-2 to TRBJ2-3; 8 bases line up with TRBD2. Per the germline V gene, CDR1 is SGHTA and CDR2 is FQGNSA. After removal of 6 bases from V and 2 bases from J, the junction contained 4 bases not matched to a gene. The CDR3 is made up of 14 amino acids. CDR3 DNA sequence: TGTGCCAGCAGAGAGCGGGGGAACACAGATACGCAGTATTTT. This sequence encodes CASRERGNTDTQYF.

This chain links TRBV18 with TRBJ2-1; weak D call: TRBD2 (6 bases). V was pared by 3 bases and J by 0 bases, with 12 bases between. Germline V gene lookup returns CDR1 KGHSH and CDR2 LQKENI. CDR3 length equals 16 residues. CDR3 amino acids: CASSPLAISSYNEQFF. The CDR3 region has the DNA TGTGCCAGCTCACCCCTAGCGATAAGCTCCTACAATGAGCAGTTCTTC.

CDR3 sequence reads: CASSLQLTELDTQYF. In DNA, the CDR3 is TGTGCCAGCAGCTTACAGTTAACGGAATTAGATACGCAGTATTTT. This sequence joins TRBV5-4 and TRBJ2-3, with D unresolved. The CDR3 is 15 residues long. The germline CDR1 and CDR2 sequences are SGHNT and YYREEE (reference sequence). The V and J ends lost 2 bases and 5 bases respectively, with 15 bases between them. Filled out from reference TRBV5-4 and TRBJ2-3, the complete variable domain reads ETGVTQSPTHLIKTRGQQVTLRCSSQSGHNTVSWYQQALGQGPQFIFQYYREEENGRGNFPPRFSGLQFPNYSSELNVNALELDDSALYLCASSLQLTELDTQYFGPGTRLTVL.

This chain links TRBV5-1 with TRBJ2-2; the D is unclear. The CDR3 consists of 16 residues. V was pared by 4 bases and J by 0 bases, with 13 bases between. Germline CDR1 and CDR2: SGHRS and YFSETQ. The CDR3 DNA follows: TGCGCCAGCAGCCTATTCGCGGCGGCGAACACCGGGGAGCTGTTTTTT. This gives the protein CASSLFAAANTGELFF.

As regards this clone: Compared with germline, one end of the junction differs, possibly owing to a read error. J is TRBJ1-1 and V is TRBV27, with TRBD1 matching 7 bases. The CDR3 consists of 13 residues. Germline CDR1 reads MNHEY; CDR2 reads SMNVEV (reference sequence). The CDR3 nucleotides are TGTGCCAGCTCCCAGACCCGAAGGGGGCGCTATATCTTT. Protein product: CASSQTRRGRYIF.

The chain couples TRBV7-8 to TRBJ2-7; TRBD1 is a possible D gene (6 bases). Per the germline V gene, CDR1 is SGHVS and CDR2 is FQNEAQ. This CDR3 comprises 14 residues. V lost 6 bases and J 6 bases, leaving 18 bases between the germline ends. The CDR3 spells CASRPGHSSAEQYV. CDR3 nucleotides: TGTGCCAGCAGGCCGGGACACTCCTCGGCCGAGCAGTACGTC.

V and J are TRBV14 and TRBJ2-7; TRBD2 is a possible D gene (5 bases). V was shortened by 1 base and J by 3 bases, with 10 bases between the two germline ends. Per the germline V gene, CDR1 is SGHDN and CDR2 is FVKESK. This CDR3 is built from 14 residues. The CDR3 nucleotides read TGTGCCAGCAGCCAAGGGACTTACTACTACGAGCAGTACTTC. It encodes CASSQGTYYYEQYF.

The V call is TRBV5-5, the J call TRBJ2-1, with D unresolved. The CDR3 contains 13 residues. CDR1 is SGHKS and CDR2 is YYEKEE in the germline V gene (reference sequence). Trimming stripped 0 bases from V and 5 bases from J, with 6 bases between. The CDR3 sequence is CASSLASHNEQFF. For the CDR3, the DNA is TGTGCCAGCAGCTTGGCCAGTCACAATGAGCAGTTCTTC. Full variable domain (missing parts from reference TRBV5-5 and TRBJ2-1): DAGVTQSPTHLIKTRGQQVTLRCSPISGHKSVSWYQQVLGQGPQFIFQYYEKEERGRGNFPDRFSARQFPNYSSELNVNALLLGDSALYLCASSLASHNEQFFGPGTRLTVL.